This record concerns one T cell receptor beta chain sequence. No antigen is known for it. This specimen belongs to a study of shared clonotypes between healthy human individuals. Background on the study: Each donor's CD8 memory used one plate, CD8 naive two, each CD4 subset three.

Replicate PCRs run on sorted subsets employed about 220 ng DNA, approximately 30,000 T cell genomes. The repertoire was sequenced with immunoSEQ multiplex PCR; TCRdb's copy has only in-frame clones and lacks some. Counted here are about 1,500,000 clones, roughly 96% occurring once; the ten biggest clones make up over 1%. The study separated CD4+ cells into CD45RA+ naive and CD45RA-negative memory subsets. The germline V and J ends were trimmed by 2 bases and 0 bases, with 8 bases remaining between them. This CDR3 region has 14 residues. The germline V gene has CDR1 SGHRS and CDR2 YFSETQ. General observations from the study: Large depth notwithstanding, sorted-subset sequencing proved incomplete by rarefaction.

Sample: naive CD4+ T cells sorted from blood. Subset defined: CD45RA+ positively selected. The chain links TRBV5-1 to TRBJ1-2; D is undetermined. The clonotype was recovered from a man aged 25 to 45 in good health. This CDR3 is CASSFEIANYGYTF. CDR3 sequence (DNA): TGCGCCAGCAGCTTCGAGATTGCTAACTATGGCTACACCTTC.